One sample yielded the 8 T cell receptor beta chains listed below, sequenced in a study of shared clonotypes between healthy human individuals (dated by TCRdb to about 2020). Libraries were built with the immunoSEQ multiplex PCR assay. TCRdb stores this immuneACCESS table with in-frame sequences only. Part of the clones is absent; in the studies checked, under half of the shortfall reflects unresolved V genes, and no reason is known for the rest. This sample comprises 2 million to 2.5 million clones, less than 95% of them detected only once. Around 0.4% of the sample goes to the ten largest clones. The sample was naive CD4+ T cells from PBMCs. Per the publication, the cell subset or site label means: CD45RA+ positively selected. The receptors come from a man between 18 and 29 years old in good health. Some clones in this sample may be carry-over from other donors' samples.

CDR3 in DNA: TGTGCCAGCAGTTATCTAGCGGGAGTAAACGAGCAGTACTTC. Protein: CASSYLAGVNEQYF. The J gene is TRBJ2-7, the V gene TRBV6-5; 10 bases agree with TRBD2. V shed 3 bases and J 5 bases; nucleotides not matched to a gene: 4. From germline, CDR1 is MNHEY and CDR2 SVGAGI. This CDR3 is built from 14 residues.

V gene TRBV6-1 combines with J gene TRBJ1-5; the match to TRBD1 covers 8 bases. Germline V gene sequence: CDR1 MNHNS, CDR2 SASEGT. V lost 7 bases to trimming and J lost 2 bases; unmatched junction nucleotides: 7. The CDR3 has 15 residues. CDR3 residues: CASTQGAQGNQPQHF. The DNA for the CDR3 is TGTGCCAGCACCCAGGGGGCGCAAGGCAATCAGCCCCAGCATTTT.

This chain connects TRBV9 to TRBJ1-4, with TRBD1 identical over 8 bases. Trimming took 4 bases from V and 3 from J; bases not matched to a gene: 11. The CDR3 loop spans 17 amino acids. Germline V CDR1 and CDR2: SGDLS, YYNGEE. CDR3 sequence: CASSRASDRGSNEKLFF. Written as DNA, the CDR3 is TGTGCCAGCAGCCGGGCTAGTGACAGGGGATCTAATGAAAAACTGTTTTTT.

J is TRBJ2-7 and V is TRBV27, with 10 bases fitting TRBD1. The J segment lost 3 bases and the V segment lost 6 bases, leaving 11 bases of the junction unmatched. CDR3 length equals 16 residues. Germline V lookup: CDR1 MNHEY, CDR2 SMNVEV (reference sequence). The CDR3 loop is CASSPYGQGVVYEQYF. The CDR3 DNA sequence: TGTGCCAGCAGCCCATACGGACAGGGGGTGGTCTACGAGCAGTACTTC.

The chain combines TRBV6-6 with TRBJ2-7; 7 bases agree with TRBD1. This CDR3 contains 13 residues. Germline-derived CDR1 and CDR2 are MNHNY and SVGAGI (reference sequence). Losses at the gene ends were 8 bases for V and 5 bases for J; bases not matched to a gene: 9. The CDR3 sequence is CASGLDRWNEQYF. The CDR3 nucleotides are TGTGCCAGCGGATTGGACAGGTGGAACGAGCAGTACTTC.

As for this clone: This sample also contains other DNA sequences that code for the same CDR3. CDR3 coding DNA: TGTGCCAGCAGTCGGACAGCTAACTATGGCTACACCTTC. It yields the protein CASSRTANYGYTF. V is TRBV2 and J is TRBJ1-2; D is perhaps TRBD1 (6 bases). There are 13 residues in the CDR3. Deletions cut 5 bases from V and 0 bases from J, with 7 bases between. The germline gives CDR1 SNHLY, CDR2 FYNNEI.

The CDR3 sequence: CASSLNLLGDRGNTIYF. The CDR3 DNA reads TGTGCCAGCAGCCTCAACCTTTTAGGGGACCGCGGAAACACCATATATTTT. The chain has TRBV4-2 and TRBJ1-3; perhaps TRBD1 as D (5 bases). The CDR3 contains 17 residues. Deletions cut 4 bases from V and 4 bases from J, with 20 bases between. Per germline, CDR1 LGHNA and CDR2 YNFKEQ.

This clone was seen just once. This rearrangement joins TRBV28 to TRBJ2-7; D unclear. This CDR3 region has 14 residues. Trimming took off 4 bases at V and 3 bases at J, with 13 bases between the two ends. Germline CDR1 MDHEN, CDR2 SYDVKM. CDR3 loop: CASSSPPGVYEQYF. CDR3 DNA: TGTGCCAGCAGTTCCCCGCCAGGAGTCTACGAGCAGTACTTC.